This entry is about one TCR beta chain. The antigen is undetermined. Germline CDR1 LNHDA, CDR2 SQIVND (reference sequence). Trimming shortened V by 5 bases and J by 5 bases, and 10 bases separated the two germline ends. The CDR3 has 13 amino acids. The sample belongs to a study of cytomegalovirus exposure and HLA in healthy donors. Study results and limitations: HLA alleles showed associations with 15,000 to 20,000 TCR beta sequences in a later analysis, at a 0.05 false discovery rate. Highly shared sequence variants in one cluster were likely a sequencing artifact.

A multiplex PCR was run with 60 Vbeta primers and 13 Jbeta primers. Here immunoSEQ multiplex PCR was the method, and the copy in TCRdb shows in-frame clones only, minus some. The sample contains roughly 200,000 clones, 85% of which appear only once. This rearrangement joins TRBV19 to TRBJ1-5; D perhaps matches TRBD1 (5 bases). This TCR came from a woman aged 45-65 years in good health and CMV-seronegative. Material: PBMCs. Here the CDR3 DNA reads TGTGCCAGTAGTTGGACACCGGATCAGCCCCAGCATTTT. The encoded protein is CASSWTPDQPQHF.